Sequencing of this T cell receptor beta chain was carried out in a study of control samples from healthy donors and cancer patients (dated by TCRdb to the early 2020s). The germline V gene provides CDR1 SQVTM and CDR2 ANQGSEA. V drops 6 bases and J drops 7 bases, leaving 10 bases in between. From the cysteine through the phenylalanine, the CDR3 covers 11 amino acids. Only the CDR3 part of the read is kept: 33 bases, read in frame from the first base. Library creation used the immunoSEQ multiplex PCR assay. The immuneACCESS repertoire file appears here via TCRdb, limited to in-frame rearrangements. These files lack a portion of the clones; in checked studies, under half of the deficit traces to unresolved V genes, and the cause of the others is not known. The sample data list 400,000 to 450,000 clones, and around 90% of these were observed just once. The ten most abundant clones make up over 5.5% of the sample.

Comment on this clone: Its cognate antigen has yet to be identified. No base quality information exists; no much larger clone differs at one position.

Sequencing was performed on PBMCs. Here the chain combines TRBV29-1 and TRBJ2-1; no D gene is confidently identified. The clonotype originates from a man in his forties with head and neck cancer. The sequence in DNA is TGCAGCGTCGTTCAAGGGAATGAGCAGTTCTTC. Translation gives CSVVQGNEQFF.